The entry below gives a single TCR beta chain sequence along with its context. The data were obtained in a study of blood T cell repertoires in COVID-19. Study background: Collection of acute and convalescent COVID-19 samples took place in the United States, Italy and Spain. Nucleic acid was either cDNA or gDNA, and it came from T cells, B-cell-depleted T cells, or PBMCs.

Per the original data handling: Reference gene primer amplification gave nucleated cell count estimates. Sequencing used immunoSEQ multiplex PCR; TCRdb keeps in-frame clones, though not all of them. V, J and clone size are taken as reported in that table, and D and trimming were inferred from the DNA itself. The top ten hold 10% to 15% of the sample, which has some 200,000 clones, around 81% seen once. The CDR3 extends over 14 amino acids. Trimming removed 1 base from V and 4 bases from J, with 7 bases in between. CDR1 and CDR2 from the germline V gene are SGHTA and FQGNSA. This sequence joins TRBV7-2 and TRBJ1-4; no definite D call. The material sequenced was peripheral blood. The source is a human donor in a cohort sampled during active COVID-19. The CDR3 spells CASSLGRINEKLFF. In DNA, the CDR3 is TGTGCCAGCAGCTTAGGGCGGATTAATGAAAAACTGTTTTTT.